The 28 T cell receptor beta chains in this list originate from one sample, sequenced in a study of cytomegalovirus exposure and HLA in healthy donors. The PCR made use of 60 Vbeta and 13 Jbeta primers. Only in-frame clones appear in the TCRdb table, and some are missing; sequencing was by immunoSEQ multiplex PCR. The data contain some 200,000 clones, approximately 12% of them singletons. The specimen was PBMCs. The receptors stem from a man aged 50-60 years in good health and CMV-seropositive.

This clone was seen a handful of times. This rearrangement joins TRBV28 to TRBJ1-4, with D maybe TRBD1 (6 bases). V gave up 6 bases and J gave up 4 bases, with 15 bases separating them. This CDR3 is 15 amino acids long. CDR1 is MDHEN, CDR2 SYDVKM, per germline. The CDR3 sequence: CASSRPTGGNEKLFF. As DNA, the CDR3 is TGTGCCAGCAGCCGACCGACAGGAGGTAATGAAAAACTGTTTTTT.

A few counts support this clone. The V call is TRBV9, the J call TRBJ1-3, with TRBD1 matching over 8 bases. V lost 4 bases and J lost 5; bases outside the gene matches: 5. The CDR3 loop spans 14 amino acids. CDR1 is SGDLS and CDR2 is YYNGEE in the germline V gene. The CDR3 nucleotides read TGTGCCAGCAGCTTCAGGGGGCTAAGAAACACCATATATTTT. Translation: CASSFRGLRNTIYF.

This clone has more than one count but fewer than ten. The V call is TRBV6-1, the J call TRBJ1-1, with D possibly matching TRBD1 (5 bases). The V gene lost 5 bases and the J gene lost 1 base, with 5 bases spanning the gap. The germline CDR1 and CDR2 sequences are MNHNS and SASEGT. This CDR3 has 12 residues. CDR3 DNA sequence: TGTGCCAGCAGTACAGGGAACACTGAAGCTTTCTTT. It translates to CASSTGNTEAFF.

The chain employs TRBV5-4 and TRBJ2-5; 8 nucleotides agree with TRBD2. The germline CDR1 and CDR2 sequences are SGHNT and YYREEE (reference sequence). V shed 2 bases, J shed 2 bases, and the junction held 2 bases outside the gene matches. The CDR3 has 14 amino acids. The CDR3 DNA reads as TGTGCCAGCAGCTTAGCGGGGGTACAAGAGACCCAGTACTTC. Its translation is CASSLAGVQETQYF.

The chain joins TRBV9 to TRBJ1-5; possible D gene TRBD1, 5 bases. The CDR3 runs 16 residues. Germline V gene sequence: CDR1 SGDLS, CDR2 YYNGEE. The V end was cut by 0 bases, the J end by 4 bases, with 14 bases between. CDR3 DNA sequence: TGTGCCAGCAGCGTAGGAGTAGGGGCCTCAAATCAGCCCCAGCATTTT. It encodes CASSVGVGASNQPQHF.

This chain uses TRBV5-8 with TRBJ2-1, with 7 nucleotides matching TRBD1. Trimming cost V 2 bases and J 8 bases; bases outside gene matches: 10. The CDR3 length is 15 residues. Germline loops: CDR1 SGHTS, CDR2 YDEGEE. CDR3 residues: CASSLETGIGYEQFF. The CDR3 nucleotides are TGTGCCAGCAGCTTAGAGACAGGGATCGGCTATGAGCAGTTCTTC.

Note on this clone: At the DNA level, this CDR3 is encoded by other sequences in the same sample as well. This chain links TRBV5-1 with TRBJ1-1; a possible D gene is TRBD1 (5 bases). This CDR3 is 14 amino acids long. Trimming took 0 bases from V and 5 from J, leaving 11 bases between them. The germline gives CDR1 SGHRS, CDR2 YFSETQ. The CDR3 spells CASSLETVGTEAFF. The CDR3 DNA sequence: TGCGCCAGCAGCTTGGAGACAGTCGGGACTGAAGCTTTCTTT.

This clone was seen more than once but under ten times. The V and J genes are TRBV6-1 and TRBJ1-2; 8 bases fit TRBD1. Germline values: CDR1 MNHNS, CDR2 SASEGT. This CDR3 contains 13 residues. V dropped 5 bases and J dropped 10; count of bases not matched to a gene: 9. The CDR3 loop is CASSQDRERPYTF. The CDR3 DNA sequence: TGTGCCAGCAGTCAGGACAGGGAAAGACCCTACACCTTC.

The CDR3 is CATSSLPGQGASGELFF. The CDR3, as DNA: TGTGCCACCAGCAGTCTCCCGGGACAGGGGGCCTCCGGGGAGCTGTTTTTT. V and J are TRBV15 and TRBJ2-2; TRBD1 matches 12 bases. Trimming removed 3 bases from V and 6 bases from J; junction bases left unmatched: 8. CDR3 length equals 17 residues. The germline CDR1 and CDR2 sequences are LNHNV and YYDKDF (reference sequence).

This clone was seen more than once but under ten times. This rearrangement joins TRBV5-1 to TRBJ2-3; 12 bases align to TRBD2. The germline gives CDR1 SGHRS, CDR2 YFSETQ. The V gene end was trimmed by 4 bases and the J gene end by 4 bases; junction bases not matched to a gene: 7. This CDR3 has 16 residues. The CDR3 protein is CASSLPSGGASDTQYF. DNA for the CDR3: TGCGCCAGCAGCCTCCCTAGCGGGGGGGCCTCAGATACGCAGTATTTT.

This chain joins TRBV5-5 and TRBJ2-2; a possible D gene is TRBD2 (7 bases). Germline CDR1 and CDR2: SGHKS and YYEKEE (reference sequence). The CDR3 is made up of 15 amino acids. Trimming left V 4 bases short and J 6 bases short, with 16 bases between. The CDR3 DNA sequence: TGTGCCAGCAGCCGTGCGGGGGCTCCAGCCGGGGAGCTGTTTTTT. This sequence encodes CASSRAGAPAGELFF.

This clone was counted a few times. The rearrangement uses TRBV6-5 and TRBJ1-1, with unresolved D. The CDR3 covers 12 residues. Trimming took off 5 bases at V and 10 bases at J, with 14 bases between the two ends. Germline CDR1 and CDR2: MNHEY and SVGAGI. CDR3 amino acids: CASSPPAGGAFF. The DNA of the CDR3 is TGTGCCAGCAGTCCCCCCGCTGGCGGAGCTTTCTTT.

This clone turned up a few times. CDR3 sequence: CASSSIQSWAGELFF. The CDR3 coding sequence is TGTGCCAGCTCAAGTATACAGTCTTGGGCCGGGGAGCTGTTTTTT. The genes are TRBV18 and TRBJ2-2; D gene ambiguous. The V end lost 5 bases, the J end lost 6 bases, and 16 bases lay between the germline ends. The germline V gene encodes CDR1 KGHSH and CDR2 LQKENI. The CDR3 totals 15 residues.

This clone was counted a few times. V and J are TRBV7-9 and TRBJ1-5, with D perhaps matching TRBD1 (6 bases). V shed 3 bases and J shed 6 bases, with 9 bases lying between them. CDR3 size: 13 residues. Germline assignment: CDR1 SEHNR and CDR2 FQNEAQ (reference sequence). The CDR3 DNA reads TGTGCCAGCAGCTTTGTACAGGGTCAGCCCCAGCATTTT. Its translation: CASSFVQGQPQHF.

This clone was picked up a small number of times. This chain links TRBV6-1 with TRBJ2-3; 7 nucleotides align to TRBD2. Trimming took 4 bases from V and 4 from J; bases not matched to a gene: 8. The CDR3 is 15 residues long. The germline CDR1 and CDR2 sequences are MNHNS and SASEGT. The CDR3 nucleotides read TGTGCCAGCAGTGGGGCGACTAGCTTGGCAGATACGCAGTATTTT. This gives the protein CASSGATSLADTQYF.

This clone has more than one count but fewer than ten. J is TRBJ1-2 and V is TRBV4-3, with 7 bases aligning to TRBD1. The CDR3 sequence is 14 residues long. Trimming cost V 5 bases and J 8 bases; bases outside gene matches: 11. Germline V CDR1 and CDR2: LGHNA, YSLEER. This CDR3 is CASSSGTERGGYTF. In DNA form, the CDR3 reads TGCGCCAGCAGCTCCGGGACAGAGAGAGGAGGCTACACCTTC.

The chain carries TRBV28 and TRBJ2-7; D perhaps matches TRBD2 (7 bases). The CDR3 length is 15 residues. CDR1 is MDHEN, CDR2 SYDVKM, per germline. V was clipped by 5 bases and J by 3 bases, with 17 bases between them. The CDR3 reads CASSDGTGGLYEQYV. The CDR3 DNA is TGTGCCAGCAGTGACGGCACGGGGGGCCTCTACGAGCAGTACGTC.

On this clone itself: Likely a read error: the CDR3 ends without its conserved phenylalanine or tryptophan. V is TRBV13 and J is TRBJ1-2; D might be TRBD1 (6 bases). This CDR3 contains 13 residues. Germline V lookup: CDR1 PRHDT, CDR2 FYEKMQ (reference sequence). CDR3 nucleotide sequence: TGTGACAGCAGCTTAGAGGGGGAAGATGGCTACACCGTC. Residues: CDSSLEGEDGYTV.

This clone was counted only a few times. V usage is TRBV15 and J usage is TRBJ1-1, with D hard to call. Trimming took 4 bases from V and 5 from J, leaving 11 bases between them. The CDR3 has 13 residues. Germline V gene data show CDR1 as LNHNV and CDR2 as YYDKDF (reference sequence). The CDR3 reads CATSTPLRTEAFF. As DNA, the CDR3 is TGTGCCACCAGCACCCCCCTTCGGACTGAAGCTTTCTTT. Full variable domain (outside the CDR3, taken from reference TRBV15 and TRBJ1-1): DAMVIQNPRYQVTQFGKPVTLSCSQTLNHNVMYWYQQKSSQAPKLLFHYYDKDFNNEADTPDNFQSRRPNTSFCFLDIRSPGLGDTAMYLCATSTPLRTEAFFGQGTRLTVV.

This clone came up a few times. This chain joins TRBV5-6 and TRBJ1-1; the D is unclear. Per the germline V gene, CDR1 is SGHDT and CDR2 is YYEEEE. With 3 bases removed from V and 1 base from J, the gap between germline ends came to 4 bases. There are 12 residues in the CDR3. CDR3 residues: CASSSRNTEAFF. CDR3 nucleotides: TGTGCCAGCAGCTCCAGGAACACTGAAGCTTTCTTT.

A few counts support this clone. V and J are TRBV6-1 and TRBJ2-7; D uncertain. The CDR3 totals 11 residues. CDR1 MNHNS and CDR2 SASEGT come from the germline V gene. V gave up 6 bases and J gave up 3 bases, with 6 bases separating them. CDR3 residues: CASRRLYEQYF. The CDR3 nucleotides read TGTGCCAGCAGAAGACTCTACGAGCAGTACTTC.

The sample holds many counts of this clone. The chain uses TRBV30 and TRBJ1-5, with D perhaps matching TRBD1 (5 bases). V shed 2 bases and J shed 6 bases, with 8 bases lying between them. Germline CDR1 and CDR2: GTSNPN and SVGIG (reference sequence). CDR3 size: 12 residues. In nucleotides, the CDR3 is TGTGCCTGGAGTTTGGGGGGTCAGCCCCAGCATTTT. Amino acid sequence: CAWSLGGQPQHF. The full variable domain, its missing parts supplied by reference TRBV30 and TRBJ1-5, is SQTIHQWPATLVQPVGSPLSLECTVEGTSNPNLYWYRQAAGRGLQLLFYSVGIGQISSEVPQNLSASRPQDRQFILSSKKLLLSDSGFYLCAWSLGGQPQHFGDGTRLSIL.

The chain combines TRBV18 with TRBJ1-1, with unresolved D. The germline V gene has CDR1 KGHSH and CDR2 LQKENI. This CDR3 comprises 15 residues. V was clipped by 2 bases and J by 0 bases, with 10 bases between them. Here the CDR3 reads CASSPGQVVNTEAFF. CDR3 sequence (DNA): TGTGCCAGCTCACCAGGGCAGGTGGTGAACACTGAAGCTTTCTTT.

This clone was detected a few times. V is TRBV9 and J is TRBJ2-7, with D perhaps TRBD1 (5 bases). Per germline, CDR1 SGDLS and CDR2 YYNGEE. V lost 2 bases, J lost 3 bases, and 12 bases lay in between. This CDR3 is built from 14 residues. CDR3 residues: CASSVTKGVYEQYF. CDR3 DNA sequence: TGTGCCAGCAGCGTGACGAAAGGGGTCTACGAGCAGTACTTC.

This clone was detected a few times. The genes are TRBV9 and TRBJ2-2; 7 nucleotides line up with TRBD2. Trimming took 3 bases from V and 1 from J; bases not matched to a gene: 6. The CDR3 has 16 residues. Germline lookup yields CDR1 SGDLS and CDR2 YYNGEE. The CDR3 DNA is TGTGCCAGCAGCGCTAGACTAGCCATGAACACCGGGGAGCTGTTTTTT. It codes for CASSARLAMNTGELFF.

This clone turned up a few times. The identical CDR3 is also encoded by other nucleotide sequences in the sample. The J gene is TRBJ2-1, the V gene TRBV20-1, with D uncertain. Trimming pared 1 base from V and 5 bases from J, leaving 3 bases between. The germline V gene encodes CDR1 DFQATT and CDR2 SNEGSKA (reference sequence). The CDR3 covers 11 residues. Here the CDR3 reads CSARADNEQFF. DNA for the CDR3: TGCAGTGCTAGAGCAGACAATGAGCAGTTCTTC.

The rearrangement uses TRBV28 and TRBJ2-5, with 7 bases identical to TRBD1. The CDR3 is 12 residues long. The V segment lost 4 bases and the J segment 4 bases; nucleotides outside the gene matches: 0. Germline loops: CDR1 MDHEN, CDR2 SYDVKM. The CDR3 DNA is TGTGCCAGCAGTTGGACAGGAGAGACCCAGTACTTC. It is translated as CASSWTGETQYF.

This clone was found a few times. The rearrangement joins TRBV14 to TRBJ2-1; weak D call: TRBD2 (6 bases). The CDR3 covers 13 residues. Between the trimmed V and J ends, which lost 4 bases and 3 bases, there was a span of 7 bases. CDR1 and CDR2 (germline): SGHDN, FVKESK. CDR3 region: CASSRGVYNEQFF. CDR3 DNA: TGTGCCAGCAGCCGCGGGGTCTACAATGAGCAGTTCTTC.